The present TCR beta chain was sequenced within a study of PD-1 blockade in classical Hodgkin lymphoma. As for the study in general: Administration of nivolumab to patients was at 3 mg/kg intravenously every 2 weeks. The study's findings and limits: No one has yet defined what causes the repertoire differences, which may be disease activity or prior therapy. Newly diagnosed patients were reported to start with lower TCR diversity than healthy donors. Initiation of nivolumab under 1 year after ASCT led to exclusion of patients.

The data were produced by immunoSEQ multiplex PCR, yet TCRdb's version contains in-frame clones alone and is incomplete. Of about 30,000 clones in the sample, over 75% were seen once. With respect to this clone: Its antigen is unidentified.

Sample time point: cycle 4 day 1 (C4D1), after less than 7 weeks of nivolumab. Autologous stem cell transplantation was followed by relapse in every patient, and brentuximab vedotin exposure varied. The junction had 6 bases not matched to a gene; V was cut back by 5 bases and J by 0 bases. Germline CDR1 is MNHEY and CDR2 is SVGAGI. This CDR3 region has 15 residues. The sequence came from a human donor with classical Hodgkin lymphoma. V and J are TRBV6-5 and TRBJ2-7; 8 bases map to TRBD1. This specimen consisted of peripheral blood mononuclear cells (PBMCs), obtained before the fourth cycle of nivolumab. The CDR3 is CASSRTGTSSYEQYF. CDR3 sequence (DNA): TGTGCCAGCAGTCGGACAGGGACATCCTCCTACGAGCAGTACTTC.